Listed here is a single TCR beta chain. Losses at the gene ends were 2 bases for V and 1 base for J; bases not matched to a gene: 4. The CDR3 covers 16 residues. CDR1 and CDR2 (germline): MNHNS, SASEGT. The sample originates from a study of blood T cell repertoires in COVID-19. Clones were read by immunoSEQ multiplex PCR, and TCRdb kept only the in-frame ones, dropping some. Altogether about 360,000 clones are present, roughly 86% being singletons, with the ten largest covering 1.9%. Source material: PBMCs or T cells enriched from blood (not recorded which). The genes are TRBV6-1 and TRBJ2-1; the match to TRBD2 covers 8 bases. The origin of this receptor is a man between 35 and 55 years old in a cohort exposed to, infected with or recovered from COVID-19 (not recorded which). CDR3 in amino acids: CASSESGSWSYNEQFF. For the CDR3, the DNA is TGTGCCAGCAGTGAAAGCGGGAGTTGGTCCTACAATGAGCAGTTCTTC.